This is a list of T cell receptor beta chains from one sample in a study of cytomegalovirus exposure and HLA in healthy donors. Sequencing used immunoSEQ multiplex PCR; TCRdb keeps in-frame clones, though not all of them. The profile covers 150,000 to 200,000 clones, with about 81% appearing a single time and about 1.6% taken by the ten largest. Source material: PBMCs. These receptors were obtained from a girl aged 5 to 17 in good health and CMV-seropositive. Each CDR3 is given with its conserved first and last residue. D genes are given only for firm matches. Rows give clone size only sometimes, using once, few, many, or a class for an expanded clone.

>.|TRBD1|TRBV5-6|TRBJ2-7
TGTGCCAGCAGCCTCCGGGACAGGGCCTCCTACGAGCAGTACTTC
CASSLRDRASYEQYF
>.|.|TRBV7-9|TRBJ2-1
TGTGCCAGCAGCTTACATTTGGGCAGGGCCTTAAATGAGCAGTTCTTC
CASSLHLGRALNEQFF
>few|.|TRBV27|TRBJ2-7
TGTGCCAGCAGTTCTAGCCTGTGGAACGAGCAGTACTTC
CASSSSLWNEQYF
>.|TRBD2|TRBV9|TRBJ2-2
TGTGCCAGCAGTCGGGGGCTAGCGGGAGCCCGGGACGGGGAGCTGTTTTTT
CASSRGLAGARDGELFF
>.|.|TRBV18|TRBJ1-2
TGTGCCAGCTCAGGGGCGAATGGCTACACCTTC
CASSGANGYTF
>.|TRBD2|TRBV5-4|TRBJ2-1
TGTGCCAGCAGCTCCTGGACTAGCGGGAGCGGCGATGAGCAGTTCTTC
CASSSWTSGSGDEQFF
>.|TRBD1|TRBV19|TRBJ1-2
TGTGCCAGTAGTACAGGGACAGGAGTTTACTATGGCTACACCTTC
CASSTGTGVYYGYTF
>once|TRBD1|TRBV7-6|TRBJ1-1
TGTGCCAGCAGCATGGGACAGGGTCTCGGGATGAACACTGAAGCTTTCTTT
CASSMGQGLGMNTEAFF
>.|TRBD1|TRBV5-1|TRBJ2-5
TGCGCCAGCAGCAAAGGACAGGGTTACGAGACCCAGTACTTC
CASSKGQGYETQYF
>.|.|TRBV15|TRBJ2-7
TGTGCCACCAGCAGGACCCGTTCGGGGCTGGGTAGCGGCTACGAGCAGTACTTC
CATSRTRSGLGSGYEQYF
>.|TRBD1|TRBV27|TRBJ2-1
TGTGCCAGCAGTTGGGACAGGGCCGAGTTCTTC
CASSWDRAEFF
>few|.|TRBV10-1|TRBJ1-1
TGCGCCAGCAGTGAGTCGTCGGTCCTTTTTACTGAAGCTTTCTTT
CASSESSVLFTEAFF
>.|.|TRBV4-3|TRBJ1-2
TGCGCCAGCAGCCAGTCGCGGGGATCCCGCTTCTATGGCTACACCTTC
CASSQSRGSRFYGYTF
>.|.|TRBV27|TRBJ1-1
TGTGCCAGCAGCCTGGGACACTCGACGTGGGCTTTCTTT
CASSLGHSTWAFF
>.|.|TRBV28|TRBJ2-1
TGTGCCAGCAGTGCCAGGACTGTTGATGAGCAGTTCTTC
CASSARTVDEQFF
>.|.|TRBV11-2|TRBJ1-4
TGTGCCAGCAGCTTCGGCGGCGGGGATAATGAAAAACTGTTTTTT
CASSFGGGDNEKLFF
>.|TRBD2|TRBV9|TRBJ2-7
TGTGCCAGCAGCGCTGGACTAGCGGACCGCGAGCAGTACTTC
CASSAGLADREQYF
>.|TRBD1|TRBV2|TRBJ2-7
TGTGCCAGCACAGGGACAGGGGACGAGCAGTACTTC
CASTGTGDEQYF
>.|.|TRBV30|TRBJ2-7
TGTGCCTGGAGTGTAAGAGGTATCTCCTACGAGCAGTACTTC
CAWSVRGISYEQYF
>once|TRBD1|TRBV28|TRBJ2-4
TGTGCCAGTAAGGGGGCAGCCAAAAACATTCAGTACTTC
CASKGAAKNIQYF
>.|.|TRBV5-1|TRBJ2-7
TGCGCCAGCAGCTTGCTGGGGGCCGAGCAGTACTTC
CASSLLGAEQYF
>.|TRBD2|TRBV7-2|TRBJ2-3
TGTGCCAGCAGCCCTAGCGGGAGGGCCAGGGAAATAGATACGCAGTATTTT
CASSPSGRAREIDTQYF
>once|TRBD1|TRBV27|TRBJ1-2
TGTGCCAGCAGTTCGGCCCCGACAGGGAACGGCTACACCTTC
CASSSAPTGNGYTF
>few|TRBD2|TRBV5-1|TRBJ2-3
TGCGCCAGCAGCTTGGGAGCGGGAGGGACAGATACGCAGTATTTT
CASSLGAGGTDTQYF
>.|.|TRBV7-3|TRBJ2-1
TGTGCCAGCAGCCCTACTAGCCCCAATGAGCAGTTCTTC
CASSPTSPNEQFF
>.|.|TRBV6-1|TRBJ2-3
TGTGCCAGCAGTGAACCGTCTAGCGGCACAGATACGCAGTATTTT
CASSEPSSGTDTQYF
>.|.|TRBV5-6|TRBJ2-1
TGTGCCAGCAGCCGAGACCTAGGCACGAACGGAGTTGAGCAGTTCTTC
CASSRDLGTNGVEQFF
>.|.|TRBV7-9|TRBJ1-2
TGTGCCAGCAGTCTGAACGGACAGCCCGGATCTGGCTACACCTTC
CASSLNGQPGSGYTF
>.|TRBD1|TRBV5-1|TRBJ2-5
TGCGCCAGCAGCTTGACAGGGGGAGAGACCCAGTACTTC
CASSLTGGETQYF
>.|TRBD2|TRBV28|TRBJ2-7
TGTGCCAGCACCTCTATGACTAGCGGGGTTTCCTACGAGCAGTACTTC
CASTSMTSGVSYEQYF
>.|TRBD1|TRBV5-1|TRBJ2-3
TGCGCCAGCACCCAAACAGGGGGCACAGATACGCAGTATTTT
CASTQTGGTDTQYF
>.|.|TRBV19|TRBJ1-5
TGTGCCAGTAGTATAGACAGGAAAAGGTCCCGCAATCAGCCCCAGCATTTT
CASSIDRKRSRNQPQHF
>.|.|TRBV29-1|TRBJ1-1
TGCAGCGTGGCAATCGGACTGCTTTACACTGAAGCTTTCTTT
CSVAIGLLYTEAFF
>.|TRBD1|TRBV9|TRBJ2-3
TGTGCCAGCAGCTTAGGGACAGGGGGGACAGATACGCAGTATTTT
CASSLGTGGTDTQYF
>.|TRBD1|TRBV18|TRBJ1-1
TGTGCCAGCTCACCCGTCCTTACAGGGGGCACTGAAGCTTTCTTT
CASSPVLTGGTEAFF
>.|.|TRBV2|TRBJ2-5
TGTGTCCCCGGAGGCCAGGCCGGGACCCAGTACTTC
CVPGGQAGTQYF
>.|TRBD1|TRBV2|TRBJ1-2
TGTGCCAGCAGTGGACAGGGGGCGATCTATGGCTACACCTTC
CASSGQGAIYGYTF
>once|.|TRBV6-4|TRBJ1-3
TGTGCCAGCAGTGGGCAGGTTCGAAACACCATATATTTT
CASSGQVRNTIYF
>few|.|TRBV23-1|TRBJ1-2
TGCGCCAGCAGTCAAGCCCAAGCACGGACACTACGGAGCCATGGCTACACCTTC
CASSQAQARTLRSHGYTF
>few|.|TRBV7-2|TRBJ1-1
TGTGCCAGCAGCTTAGCTCCCGAGGGAATTGGTGCTTTCTTT
CASSLAPEGIGAFF